Below, 2 T cell receptor beta chains from the same sample are listed, as sequenced in a study of blood T cells in healthy people across ages (dated by TCRdb to the mid-2010s). Library creation used 5' RACE. TCRdb names Illumina HiSeq 2500 as the instrument used. A second PCR of about 7 to 12 cycles was performed with a sample-barcoded 5' primer and a J-beta primer mix. Clones were called with MiXCR by TCRdb after fastp trimmed the public reads at Q25, and only in-frame beta chains were retained. One record per CDR3 amino acid sequence lists the most common genes and DNA. Here the sample has roughly 800,000 distinct CDR3 sequences; roughly 64% occur a single time. The biggest ten clones account for 22% of the sample. Sequenced input: blood. The receptors stem from a man aged 25 to 40 in good health.

The chain links TRBV4-3 to TRBJ2-3; TRBD2 agrees at 11 bases. V was pared by 3 bases and J by 6 bases, with 8 bases of the junction left unmatched. Germline V gives CDR1 LGHNA, CDR2 YSLEER. CDR3 length: 16 residues. CDR3 sequence (DNA): TGCGCCAGCAGCCATTCGAGACTAGCGGGAAAGGATACGCAGTATTTT. It translates to CASSHSRLAGKDTQYF.

The chain links TRBV12-3 or TRBV12-4 to TRBJ2-1; D gene unclear. The V end lost 7 bases, the J end lost 5 bases, and 15 bases lay between the germline ends. This CDR3 is 14 amino acids long. The CDR3 spells CASISRRSDNEQFF. In nucleotides, the CDR3 is TGTGCCAGCATCTCACGGAGATCTGACAATGAGCAGTTCTTC.